This T cell receptor (beta chain) was retrieved from a study of technical replicates of blood from four donors. Profiled with immunoSEQ multiplex PCR; TCRdb holds only in-frame clones, not every one. The profile covers around 93,000 clones, with about 95% appearing a single time and less than 0.35% taken by the ten largest. The table lists this clone with a count of one. The V gene lost 0 bases and the J gene lost 9 bases, with 9 bases spanning the gap. CDR1 is SNHLY, CDR2 FYNNEI, per germline. CDR3 length equals 13 residues. Sequencing was performed on T cells isolated from PBMCs. The origin of this receptor is a human donor in good health. The V and J genes are TRBV2 and TRBJ1-5, with D unclear. The CDR3 DNA is TGTGCCAGCAGTGAAGCGGCGGTCGGGCCCCAGCATTTT. It encodes CASSEAAVGPQHF.